This T cell receptor (beta chain) was retrieved from a study of cytomegalovirus exposure and HLA in healthy donors. Across the whole study: Researchers previously reported finding fewer than 140 million unique TCR beta sequences from about 200 million T cells.

Every donor was a healthy person donating bone marrow. Amplification used 60 Vbeta primers and 13 Jbeta primers. Generated by immunoSEQ multiplex PCR, the TCRdb table keeps only in-frame clones and is missing some. The table shows about 120,000 clones, with around three quarters occurring only once. Points on this clone: Its target is unknown.

Trimming stripped 0 bases from V and 2 bases from J, with 11 bases between. The CDR3 length is 15 residues. Germline V gives CDR1 MNHNY, CDR2 SVGAGI (reference sequence). Study conclusions and caveats: Earlier analysis yielded a pattern in which most TCR beta V segments were productive about 90% or about 30% of the time.

This clonotype was sampled from a man in his late teens or twenties in good health and CMV-seropositive. The chain has TRBV6-6 and TRBJ2-7; D is ambiguous. Sequences were obtained from PBMCs. CDR3 residues: CASSYSNTRTYEQYF. The CDR3 nucleotides are TGTGCCAGCAGTTACTCCAACACACGAACCTACGAGCAGTACTTC.